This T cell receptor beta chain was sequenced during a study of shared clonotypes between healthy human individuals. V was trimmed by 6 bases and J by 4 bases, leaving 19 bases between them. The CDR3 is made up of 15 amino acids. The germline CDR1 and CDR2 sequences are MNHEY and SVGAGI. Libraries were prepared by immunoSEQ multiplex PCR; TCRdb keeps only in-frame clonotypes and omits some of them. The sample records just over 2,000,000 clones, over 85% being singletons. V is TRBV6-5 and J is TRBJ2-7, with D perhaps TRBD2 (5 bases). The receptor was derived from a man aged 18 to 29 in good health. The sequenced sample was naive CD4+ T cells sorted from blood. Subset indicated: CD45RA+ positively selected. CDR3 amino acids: CASSPPGSHRYEQYF. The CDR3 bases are TGTGCCAGCAGCCCTCCGGGGTCCCACCGGTACGAGCAGTACTTC.